The clone carrying this T cell receptor (beta chain) occurred many times. The sample comes from a study of T cells in Graves' hyperthyroidism and ophthalmopathy. The V end lost 0 bases, the J end lost 0 bases, and 8 bases lay between the germline ends. This CDR3 region has 15 residues. CDR1 and CDR2 from the germline V gene are GTSNPN and SVGIG (reference sequence). TCR beta CDR3 regions were amplified from RNA transcripts. HTBI primers were used for first-round RT-PCR of the TCR CDR3. Via MiXCR, TCRdb re-called the multiplex PCR reads, giving one row per CDR3 protein. Here the sample spans hundreds of thousands of distinct CDR3 sequences, roughly 15% being singletons.

Sequenced material: blood. This receptor was taken from a woman aged 50 to 60 with Graves' ophthalmopathy. This sequence joins TRBV30 and TRBJ1-4; D not certain. The chain's CDR3 is CAWSVHGATNEKLFF. The CDR3 DNA reads as TGTGCCTGGAGTGTACATGGAGCAACTAATGAAAAACTGTTTTTT.